These T cell receptor beta chains were read from a single sample in a study of cytomegalovirus exposure and HLA in healthy donors. Assay used: immunoSEQ multiplex PCR; TCRdb lists only in-frame clones, some missing. The table shows some 150,000 clones, with 77% occurring only once. Sequenced input: PBMCs. Receptors were obtained from a woman between 25 and 40 years old in good health and CMV-seronegative. Both conserved end residues are trimmed from each CDR3.

>TRBV7-3|11|TRBJ1-2
ASSRTTGGGYT
>TRBV2|14|TRBJ2-7
ASRNPPASGNDEQY
>TRBV6-1|13|TRBJ1-6
ASSVSDRANSPLH
>TRBV7-9|14|TRBJ1-1
ASSLAGGQGNTEAF
>TRBV15|13|TRBJ1-1
ATSRDSRGDTEAF
>TRBV11-3|10|TRBJ2-3
ASSSRGDTQY
>TRBV7-6|14|TRBJ2-5
ASSLGEAGTSETQY
>TRBV4-3|16|TRBJ1-3
ASSQDPTDSTPGNTIY
>TRBV5-8|14|TRBJ2-7
ASRRGPSGDSYEQY
>TRBV2|13|TRBJ1-4
ASSDRTGVNEKLF
>TRBV19|11|TRBJ2-7
ASSILEGYEQY
>TRBV4-1|13|TRBJ2-7
ASSFTGTWAYEQY
>TRBV29-1|13|TRBJ1-2
SVVPFTGAPYGYT
>TRBV28|13|TRBJ2-5
ASSSFATGGETQY
>TRBV7-9|13|TRBJ2-7
ASSLAGQGPREQY
>TRBV7-2|11|TRBJ2-1
ASSIGQYNEQF
>TRBV7-9|13|TRBJ2-5
ASSLAGAFQETQY
>TRBV29-1|14|TRBJ2-3
SAPPPTGQDADTQY
>TRBV4-2|13|TRBJ1-5
ASSQDEGGNQPQH
>TRBV4-2|13|TRBJ2-7
ASSQGSGSSYEQY
>TRBV7-3|15|TRBJ2-5
ASSLGASGRADETQY
>TRBV5-1|13|TRBJ2-7
ASSLVTGGSYEQY
>TRBV6-6|14|TRBJ1-5
ASSYSLRGGNQPQH
>TRBV5-1|14|TRBJ2-1
ASSLDRGSSYNEQF
>TRBV7-2|16|TRBJ1-4
ASSLGTEVYSTNEKLF
>TRBV7-2|12|TRBJ2-7
ASSPQGLGHEQY
>TRBV7-2|14|TRBJ1-3
ASSLEQGSSGNTIY
>TRBV5-1|17|TRBJ1-6
ASSSRGQGRSSYNSPLH